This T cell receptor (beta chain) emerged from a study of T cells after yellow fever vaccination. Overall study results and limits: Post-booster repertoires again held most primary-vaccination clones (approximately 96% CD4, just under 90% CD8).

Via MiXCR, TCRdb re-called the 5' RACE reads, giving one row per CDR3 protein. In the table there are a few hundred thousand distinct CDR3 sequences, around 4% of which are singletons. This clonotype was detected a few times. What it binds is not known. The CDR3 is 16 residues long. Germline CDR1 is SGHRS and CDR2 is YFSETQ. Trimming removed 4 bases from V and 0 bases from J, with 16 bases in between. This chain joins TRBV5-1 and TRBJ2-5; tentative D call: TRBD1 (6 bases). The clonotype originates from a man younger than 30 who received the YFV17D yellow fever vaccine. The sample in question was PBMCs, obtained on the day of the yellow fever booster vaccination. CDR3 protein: CASSPGQLAYQETQYF. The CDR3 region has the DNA TGCGCCAGCAGCCCCGGACAGTTGGCTTACCAAGAGACCCAGTACTTC.